This entry lists 24 T cell receptor beta chains sequenced from one sample in a study of CD8+ T cells in alopecia areata. In each case, RNA was isolated and then reverse transcribed into cDNA as the sequencing template. Data came from immunoSEQ multiplex PCR; TCRdb stores just in-frame clones and leaves some out. Of about 130,000 clones listed, 49% are singletons. The material was CD8+ T cells sorted from blood, obtained at week 0. The receptor set was obtained from a human donor with alopecia areata.

V gene TRBV4-2 combines with J gene TRBJ2-5, with D possibly TRBD1 on 6 matching bases. The V and J ends lost 0 bases and 3 bases respectively, with 11 bases between them. Germline CDR1 and CDR2: LGHNA and YNFKEQ. There are 15 residues in the CDR3. DNA for the CDR3: TGTGCCAGCAGCCAAGATTATCCAGGGGAAGAGACCCAGTACTTC. Encoded protein: CASSQDYPGEETQYF.

The chain joins TRBV29-1 to TRBJ2-1, with 8 bases that match TRBD2. Germline CDR1 is SQVTM and CDR2 is ANQGSEA. There are 14 residues in the CDR3. Germline trimming cut 3 bases from V and 0 bases from J; bases unmatched to any gene: 1. The CDR3 region has the DNA TGCAGCGTTGATAGCGGGGTCTCCTACAATGAGCAGTTCTTC. As protein: CSVDSGVSYNEQFF.

This rearrangement joins TRBV29-1 to TRBJ2-7, with 8 nucleotides matching TRBD2. The CDR3 totals 14 residues. The J segment lost 4 bases and the V segment lost 0 bases, leaving 5 bases of the junction unmatched. CDR1 is SQVTM, CDR2 ANQGSEA, per germline. CDR3 in amino acids: CSVEDLSGGYEQYF. The CDR3 nucleotides are TGCAGCGTTGAAGACCTAAGCGGGGGTTACGAGCAGTACTTC.

The rearrangement links TRBV29-1 to TRBJ2-1; D is possibly TRBD2 (6 bases). Germline CDR1 and CDR2: SQVTM and ANQGSEA. CDR3 length equals 15 residues. V was pared by 0 bases and J by 3 bases, with 12 bases between. The CDR3 coding sequence is TGCAGCGTTGAAGATGCGGGAACATACTACAATGAGCAGTTCTTC. It translates to CSVEDAGTYYNEQFF.

A remark on this clone: This CDR3 is also generated by other DNA sequences in the sample. The V call is TRBV2, the J call TRBJ2-7; D is uncertain. Germline-derived CDR1 and CDR2 are SNHLY and FYNNEI. The V gene lost 8 bases and the J gene lost 4 bases, with 6 bases spanning the gap. CDR3 length equals 10 residues. CDR3 loop: CASSGYEQYF. The CDR3 DNA reads TGTGCCAGCTCCGGGTACGAGCAGTACTTC. Using reference TRBV2 and TRBJ2-7 for the parts outside the CDR3, the full variable domain is EPEVTQTPSHQVTQMGQEVILRCVPISNHLYFYWYRQILGQKVEFLVSFYNNEISEKSEIFDDQFSVERPDGSNFTLKIRSTKLEDSAMYFCASSGYEQYFGPGTRLTVT.

The V gene is TRBV7-6, the J gene TRBJ2-1, with TRBD1 matching 7 bases. This CDR3 region has 16 residues. With 4 bases clipped from V and 6 bases from J, the junction kept 12 bases outside the gene matches. CDR1 is SGHVS and CDR2 is FNYEAQ in the germline V gene. The CDR3 DNA is TGTGCCAGCAGCTCCCTACTCTCAGACAGGGTCAATGAGCAGTTCTTC. Amino acids: CASSSLLSDRVNEQFF.

The V and J genes are TRBV5-1 and TRBJ1-1; D not certain. The CDR3 loop spans 14 amino acids. Germline CDR1 and CDR2: SGHRS and YFSETQ. V lost 3 bases and J lost 0, with 9 bases in between. This chain's CDR3 is CASSSAGMNTEAFF. CDR3 bases: TGCGCCAGCAGCTCGGCGGGTATGAACACTGAAGCTTTCTTT.

The chain employs TRBV25-1 and TRBJ1-2, with TRBD1 identical over 11 bases. Per the germline V gene, CDR1 is MGHDK and CDR2 is SYGVNS. CDR3 length: 15 residues. J lost 7 bases, V lost 5 bases, and 9 bases had no gene match. CDR3 in DNA: TGTGCCAGCAGTACGTTTGGACAGGGGGCGAGTGGCTACACCTTC. Translated: CASSTFGQGASGYTF.

This clone was counted a few times. This chain links TRBV13 with TRBJ2-5; perhaps TRBD1 as D (5 bases). The germline gives CDR1 PRHDT, CDR2 FYEKMQ (reference sequence). The CDR3 is made up of 14 amino acids. V lost 4 bases and J lost 1, with 10 bases in between. The CDR3 DNA reads TGTGCCAGCAGCTACAGACAGTTCCAAGAGACCCAGTACTTC. This encodes CASSYRQFQETQYF.

The chain links TRBV6-5 to TRBJ2-7; D not resolved. Germline loops: CDR1 MNHEY, CDR2 SVGAGI. The CDR3 extends over 12 amino acids. Trimming stripped 6 bases from V and 4 bases from J, with 10 bases between. The CDR3 DNA follows: TGTGCCAGCAGCAGTTGGGGTTACGAGCAGTACTTC. Protein: CASSSWGYEQYF.

V gene TRBV29-1 combines with J gene TRBJ2-7; D could derive from TRBD1 or TRBD2 (5 bases each). V was cut by 1 base and J by 0 bases, with 7 bases left in between. The germline V gene has CDR1 SQVTM and CDR2 ANQGSEA. The CDR3 covers 13 residues. The CDR3 coding sequence is TGCAGCGTTGAAGCAGGGAGCTCCTACGAGCAGTACTTC. It encodes CSVEAGSSYEQYF.

V and J are TRBV6-1 and TRBJ2-7, with D possibly being TRBD1 or TRBD2 (5 bases each). The germline V and J ends were trimmed by 3 bases and 3 bases, with 9 bases remaining between them. The CDR3 extends over 13 amino acids. The germline V gene encodes CDR1 MNHNS and CDR2 SASEGT. CDR3 region: CASSDGDGYEQYF. CDR3 DNA: TGTGCCAGCAGTGATGGGGACGGCTACGAGCAGTACTTC.

This clone was counted only a few times. The chain links TRBV6-5 to TRBJ2-3; 7 bases fit TRBD1. With V trimmed by 0 bases and J by 0 bases, 3 bases remained unmatched. The CDR3 runs 16 residues. CDR1 is MNHEY and CDR2 is SVGAGI in the germline V gene. CDR3 protein: CASSYSRDSSTDTQYF. The DNA for the CDR3 is TGTGCCAGCAGTTACTCGAGGGACAGTAGCACAGATACGCAGTATTTT.

The chain carries TRBV4-3 and TRBJ1-1; D gene ambiguous. The germline V gene has CDR1 LGHNA and CDR2 YSLEER. This CDR3 comprises 13 residues. V was trimmed by 2 bases and J by 1 base, leaving 5 bases between them. The CDR3 region has the DNA TGCGCCAGCAGCCAATGGGGGAACACTGAAGCTTTCTTT. Its protein is CASSQWGNTEAFF.

The chain employs TRBV7-9 and TRBJ1-4; tentative D call: TRBD1 (5 bases). V lost 6 bases, J lost 3 bases, and 17 bases lay in between. CDR3 size: 16 residues. Germline V gene lookup returns CDR1 SEHNR and CDR2 FQNEAQ (reference sequence). CDR3 coding DNA: TGTGCCAGCAGGTTATCTGGGGCCGCTGCTAATGAAAAACTGTTTTTT. Protein: CASRLSGAAANEKLFF.

The rearrangement uses TRBV30 and TRBJ2-5; D is ambiguous. Trimming removed 1 base from V and 7 bases from J, with 16 bases in between. The CDR3 length is 14 residues. The germline gives CDR1 GTSNPN, CDR2 SVGIG (reference sequence). CDR3 in DNA: TGTGCCTGGAGTGAGACCATTGAGAGAGGGACCCAGTACTTC. Translation: CAWSETIERGTQYF.

This chain joins TRBV12-5 and TRBJ2-7; TRBD1 matches at 9 bases. This CDR3 region has 15 residues. Trimming cost V 4 bases and J 2 bases; bases outside gene matches: 6. CDR1 LGHNT and CDR2 FRNRAP come from the germline V gene. This chain's CDR3 is CASGWTGDPTYEQYF. CDR3 bases: TGTGCTAGTGGTTGGACAGGGGACCCAACCTACGAGCAGTACTTC.

V usage is TRBV30 and J usage is TRBJ2-1; possibly TRBD1 or TRBD2 for D (5 bases each). The CDR3 consists of 13 residues. V lost 3 bases and J 5 bases, leaving 11 bases between the germline ends. Germline assignment: CDR1 GTSNPN and CDR2 SVGIG (reference sequence). CDR3 coding DNA: TGTGCCTGGAGCGTAGGGACCCACAATGAGCAGTTCTTC. Its translation: CAWSVGTHNEQFF.

A note on this clone: The identical CDR3 is also encoded by other nucleotide sequences in the sample. In DNA, the CDR3 is TGTGCCAGCAGTCGGGGGGGCTCTGGGGCCAACGTCCTGACTTTC. Translated, it gives CASSRGGSGANVLTF. V gene TRBV6-5 combines with J gene TRBJ2-6; 8 bases fit TRBD2. Germline V gene sequence: CDR1 MNHEY, CDR2 SVGAGI. The length of the CDR3 is 15 residues. Losses at the gene ends were 5 bases for V and 0 bases for J; bases not matched to a gene: 0.

This clone was detected many times. V usage is TRBV6-4 and J usage is TRBJ2-1; possibly TRBD2 for D (5 bases). Germline lookup yields CDR1 MRHNA and CDR2 SNTAGT. This CDR3 comprises 13 residues. Trimming stripped 5 bases from V and 5 bases from J, with 10 bases between. CDR3 in amino acids: CASSPQTNNEQFF. The CDR3 bases are TGTGCCAGCAGTCCCCAGACTAACAATGAGCAGTTCTTC.

This clone was seen only a few times. The chain recombines TRBV5-4 with TRBJ2-2; D might be TRBD1 or TRBD2, each matching 5 bases. There are 15 residues in the CDR3. Trimming left V 1 base short and J 5 bases short, with 12 bases between. Per the germline V gene, CDR1 is SGHNT and CDR2 is YYREEE (reference sequence). In DNA form, the CDR3 reads TGTGCCAGCAGCTTGCAAGGGACGGTTACCGGGGAGCTGTTTTTT. Its protein product is CASSLQGTVTGELFF.

The CDR3 region has the DNA TGCAGCGTCCTGGGACAGGGGGCTGGCTACACCTTC. The encoded protein is CSVLGQGAGYTF. V and J are TRBV29-1 and TRBJ1-2; 12 bases match TRBD1. The V segment lost 6 bases and the J segment 7 bases; nucleotides outside the gene matches: 3. The CDR3 contains 12 residues. Germline CDR1 and CDR2: SQVTM and ANQGSEA.

This clone was observed many times. The chain uses TRBV27 and TRBJ2-1, with a tentative D call TRBD1 (6 bases). CDR1 and CDR2 from the germline V gene are MNHEY and SMNVEV (reference sequence). V dropped 6 bases and J dropped 6 bases, with 21 bases sitting between them. There are 16 residues in the CDR3. The CDR3 loop is CASRPKWQGPINEQFF. DNA of the CDR3: TGTGCCAGCAGACCTAAATGGCAGGGGCCCATCAATGAGCAGTTCTTC.

A few counts support this clone. This sample includes further DNA sequences coding for the same CDR3. This chain links TRBV9 with TRBJ2-3; TRBD2 matches 7 bases. Germline loops: CDR1 SGDLS, CDR2 YYNGEE. V was pared by 4 bases and J by 5 bases, with 7 bases of the junction left unmatched. This CDR3 contains 14 residues. The CDR3 nucleotides are TGTGCCAGCAGCATGAGCGGGAAGGGAGATACGCAGTATTTT. Its translation: CASSMSGKGDTQYF.